This T cell receptor beta chain derives from a study of cytomegalovirus exposure and HLA in healthy donors. Looked up from germline, CDR1 is SGHNT and CDR2 is YYREEE (reference sequence). With 5 bases clipped from V and 4 bases from J, the junction kept 11 bases outside the gene matches. The CDR3 is made up of 15 amino acids. Amplification used 60 Vbeta primers and 13 Jbeta primers. Produced via immunoSEQ multiplex PCR; TCRdb's table is partial and in-frame only. The sample lists 150,000 or so clones, 77% occurring once. As regards this clone: Its antigen remains unidentified.

Study observations and caveats: Later analysis identified a missense DCLRE1C variant that was linked to TCR beta V- and J-gene trimming. It was assumed in the presence/absence analyses that sequencing depth was roughly uniform across donors.

Sample: PBMCs. The genes are TRBV5-4 and TRBJ1-1, with 7 bases matching TRBD1. This clonotype originated in a woman in her twenties or thirties in good health and CMV-seronegative. This CDR3 is CASRTEQGLRTEAFF. The CDR3 nucleotides read TGTGCCAGCAGAACGGAACAGGGGTTGCGCACTGAAGCTTTCTTT.